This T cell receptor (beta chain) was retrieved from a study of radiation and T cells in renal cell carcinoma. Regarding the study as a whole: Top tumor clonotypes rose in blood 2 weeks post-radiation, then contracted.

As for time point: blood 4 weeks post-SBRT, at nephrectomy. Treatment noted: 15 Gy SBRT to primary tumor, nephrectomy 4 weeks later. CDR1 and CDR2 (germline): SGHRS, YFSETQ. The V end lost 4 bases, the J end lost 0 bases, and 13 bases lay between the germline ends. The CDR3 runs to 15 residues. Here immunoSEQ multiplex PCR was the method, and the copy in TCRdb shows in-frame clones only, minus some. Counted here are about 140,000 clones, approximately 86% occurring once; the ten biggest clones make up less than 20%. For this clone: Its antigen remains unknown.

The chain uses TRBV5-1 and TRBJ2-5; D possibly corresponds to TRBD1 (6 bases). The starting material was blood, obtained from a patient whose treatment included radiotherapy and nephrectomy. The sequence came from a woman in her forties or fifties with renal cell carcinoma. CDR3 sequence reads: CASSTTTGNQETQYF. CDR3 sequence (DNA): TGCGCCAGCAGCACTACTACAGGGAACCAAGAGACCCAGTACTTC. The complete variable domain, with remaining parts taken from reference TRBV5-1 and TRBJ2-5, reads KAGVTQTPRYLIKTRGQQVTLSCSPISGHRSVSWYQQTPGQGLQFLFEYFSETQRNKGNFPGRFSGRQFSNSRSEMNVSTLELGDSALYLCASSTTTGNQETQYFGPGTRLLVL.